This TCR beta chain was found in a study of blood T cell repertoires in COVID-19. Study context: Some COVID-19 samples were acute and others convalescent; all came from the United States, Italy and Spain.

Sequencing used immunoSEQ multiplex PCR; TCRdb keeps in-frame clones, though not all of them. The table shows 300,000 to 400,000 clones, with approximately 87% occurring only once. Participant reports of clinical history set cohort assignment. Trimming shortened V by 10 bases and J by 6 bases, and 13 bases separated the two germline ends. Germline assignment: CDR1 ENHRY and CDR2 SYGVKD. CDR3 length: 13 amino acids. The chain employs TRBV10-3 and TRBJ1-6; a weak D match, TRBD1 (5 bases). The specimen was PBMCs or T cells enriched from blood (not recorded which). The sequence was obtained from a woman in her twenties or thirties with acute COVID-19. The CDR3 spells CATRRDFNSPLHF. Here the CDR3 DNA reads TGTGCCACTCGTCGGGACTTTAATTCACCCCTCCACTTT.